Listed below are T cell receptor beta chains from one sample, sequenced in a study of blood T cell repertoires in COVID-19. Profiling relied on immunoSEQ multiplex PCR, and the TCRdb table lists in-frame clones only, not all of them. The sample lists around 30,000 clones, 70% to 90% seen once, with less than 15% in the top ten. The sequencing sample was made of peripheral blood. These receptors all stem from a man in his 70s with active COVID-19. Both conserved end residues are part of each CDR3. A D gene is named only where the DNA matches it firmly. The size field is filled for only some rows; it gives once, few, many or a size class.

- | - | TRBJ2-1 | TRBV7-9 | TGTGCCAGCAGCCCGTCTTTTGAGCAGTTCTTC | CASSPSFEQFF
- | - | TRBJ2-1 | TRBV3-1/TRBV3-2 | TGTGCCAGCAGCCTGACACGCAGGACAGTAGACAATGAGCAGTTCTTC | CASSLTRRTVDNEQFF
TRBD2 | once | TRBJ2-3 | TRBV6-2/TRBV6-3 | TGTGCCAGCAGTTACCCCCTAGCGGGAAAGACAGATACGCAGTATTTT | CASSYPLAGKTDTQYF
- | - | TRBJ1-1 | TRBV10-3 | TGTGCCATCAGTGAGGATCGAGTCACTGAAGCTTTCTTT | CAISEDRVTEAFF
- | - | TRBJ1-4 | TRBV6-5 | TGTGCCAGCGAGGTCAAACGTAATGAAAAACTGTTTTTT | CASEVKRNEKLFF
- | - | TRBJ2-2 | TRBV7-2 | TGTGCCAGCAGCTTTAGTACTCCCGGGGAGCTGTTTTTT | CASSFSTPGELFF
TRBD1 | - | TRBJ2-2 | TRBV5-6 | TGTGCCAGCAGACCAGGGACAGTCGCAACCGGGGAGCTGTTTTTT | CASRPGTVATGELFF
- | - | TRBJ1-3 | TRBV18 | TGTGCCAGCTCACCATTCAGGCCGACCTCTGGAAACACCATATATTTT | CASSPFRPTSGNTIYF
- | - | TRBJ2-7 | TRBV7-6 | TGTGCCAGCATCCAGAATCCGGGGATCTCCTACGAGCAGTACTTC | CASIQNPGISYEQYF
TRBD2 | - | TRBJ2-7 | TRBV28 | TGTGCCAGCACTAGCGGTAGCTCCTACGAGCAGTACTTC | CASTSGSSYEQYF
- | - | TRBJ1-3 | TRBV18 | TGTGCCAGCTCACCTACTCCGCCGTCCTCTGGAAACACCATATATTTT | CASSPTPPSSGNTIYF
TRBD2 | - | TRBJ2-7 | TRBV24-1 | TGTGCCACCAGTGATGAGACTAGCGGGAGGCGTTTCCCTTACGAGCAGTACTTC | CATSDETSGRRFPYEQYF
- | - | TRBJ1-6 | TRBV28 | TGTGCCACCGTACAGGGATATCATAATTCACCCCTCCACTTT | CATVQGYHNSPLHF
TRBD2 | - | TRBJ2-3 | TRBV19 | TGTGCCAGTAACCTCGGGACTAGTTTATTCGATACGCAGTATTTT | CASNLGTSLFDTQYF
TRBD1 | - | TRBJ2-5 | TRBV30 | TGTGCCTGGAGTCCCCGGGGTTGGGACAGGGGACGCTGGGAGACCCAGTACTTC | CAWSPRGWDRGRWETQYF
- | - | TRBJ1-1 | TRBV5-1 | TGCGCCAGCAGCTTACAGGGTCAGGCGAACACTGAAGCTTTCTTT | CASSLQGQANTEAFF
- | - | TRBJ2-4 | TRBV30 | TGTGCCGGGAGGGGGGGAGCGTTAGCCAAAAACATTCAGTACTTC | CAGRGGALAKNIQYF
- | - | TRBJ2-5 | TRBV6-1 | TGTGCCAGCAGTGAAGCTGGGGGGTCGGAGACCCAGTACTTC | CASSEAGGSETQYF
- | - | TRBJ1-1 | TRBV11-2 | TGTGCCAGCAGCCCGCTCCCGGGGTACACTGAAGCTTTCTTT | CASSPLPGYTEAFF
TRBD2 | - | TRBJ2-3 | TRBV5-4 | TGTGCCAGCAGCCGGGGGATGGCGGGAGGGCGGGATACGCAGTATTTT | CASSRGMAGGRDTQYF
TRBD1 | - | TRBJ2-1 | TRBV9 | TGTGCCAGCAGCGTATCCCCGACAGGGGAAAATGAGCAGTTCTTC | CASSVSPTGENEQFF
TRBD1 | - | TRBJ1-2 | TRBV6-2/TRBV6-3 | TGTGCCAGCAGTTACGGGACAGGCCAAGGGAACTATGGCTACACCTTC | CASSYGTGQGNYGYTF
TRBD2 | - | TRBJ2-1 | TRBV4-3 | TGCGCCAGCAGCCAAGAGAGTCTAGCGGGAGGCGGCTACAATGAGCAGTTCTTC | CASSQESLAGGGYNEQFF
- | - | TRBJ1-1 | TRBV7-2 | TGTGCCAGCAGCCCTCACCGGGGGGTGGCTTTCTTT | CASSPHRGVAFF
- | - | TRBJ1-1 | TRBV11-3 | TGTGCCAGCAGCTTATCCCGGCGGGGTGAAGCTTTCTTT | CASSLSRRGEAFF
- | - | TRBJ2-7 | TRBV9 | TGTGCCAGCAGCGTAAGCTTCCTTGGAGACGAGCAGTACTTC | CASSVSFLGDEQYF
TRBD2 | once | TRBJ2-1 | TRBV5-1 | TGCGCCAGCAGCTTGGTGAGCGGGACCTCCTACAATGAGCAGTTCTTC | CASSLVSGTSYNEQFF
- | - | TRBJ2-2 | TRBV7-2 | TGTGCCAGCAGCCCACACATGGAGACCGGGGAGCTGTTTTTT | CASSPHMETGELFF
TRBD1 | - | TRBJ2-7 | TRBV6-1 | TGTGCCAGCAGTGAAGCGCTTCCCCGGACAGGGGGTAACGAGCAGTACTTC | CASSEALPRTGGNEQYF
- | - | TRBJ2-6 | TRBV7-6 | TGTGCCAGCAGCTTAGGTTCGGCGGCCCCAGGGGCCAACGTCCTGACTTTC | CASSLGSAAPGANVLTF
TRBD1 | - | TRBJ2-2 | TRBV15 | TGTGCCACCAGCAGAGATCACGGAACAGGGGTTAACACCGGGGAGCTGTTTTTT | CATSRDHGTGVNTGELFF
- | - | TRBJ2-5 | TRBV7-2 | TGTGCCAGCAGCCGCGGACTACTTAATAGGGAGACCCAGTACTTC | CASSRGLLNRETQYF
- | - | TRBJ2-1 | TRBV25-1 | TGTGCCAGCCAACCCGGAGTGGTGGATAACTACAATGAGCAGTTCTTC | CASQPGVVDNYNEQFF
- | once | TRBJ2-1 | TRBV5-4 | TGTGCCAGCAGCGATCCCACCAGGGGTTCCAACAATGAGCAGTTCTTC | CASSDPTRGSNNEQFF
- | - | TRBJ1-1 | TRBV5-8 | TGTGCCAGCAGCTCCAGGTCCCGGTTGAACACTGAAGCTTTCTTT | CASSSRSRLNTEAFF
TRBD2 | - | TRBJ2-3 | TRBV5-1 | TGCGCCAGCAGCCCCGGACTAGAAACAGATACGCAGTATTTT | CASSPGLETDTQYF
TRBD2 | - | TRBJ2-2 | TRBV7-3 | TGTGCCAGCAGTTCCCAAGCGGGAGACACCGGGGAGCTGTTTTTT | CASSSQAGDTGELFF
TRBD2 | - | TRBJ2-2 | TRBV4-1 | TGCGCCAGCAGCCAAGAGACTAGCGGGAGGGGGCACACCGGGGAGCTGTTTTTT | CASSQETSGRGHTGELFF
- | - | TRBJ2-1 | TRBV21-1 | TGTGCCAGCAGCTGTCCTAGCGGGAGAAACAATGAGCAGTTCTTC | CASSCPSGRNNEQFF
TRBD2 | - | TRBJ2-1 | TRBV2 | TGTGCCAGCAGTGACCTAGGGCTAGCGGGAGTGTTTAGCAATGAGCAGTTCTTC | CASSDLGLAGVFSNEQFF
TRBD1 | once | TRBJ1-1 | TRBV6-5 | TGTGCCAGCAGTTCAGGGGGAGGTGTGAACACTGAAGCTTTCTTT | CASSSGGGVNTEAFF
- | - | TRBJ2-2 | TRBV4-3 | TGCGCCAGCAGCCAAGGCGGATTAGAGGGATCCACCGGGGAGCTGTTTTTT | CASSQGGLEGSTGELFF
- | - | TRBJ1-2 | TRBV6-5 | TGTGCCAGCAGTTACAATCGGAACTATGGCTACACCTTC | CASSYNRNYGYTF
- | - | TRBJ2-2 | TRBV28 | TGTGCCAGCAGGAGTACAGGGATCGCCGGGGAGCTGTTTTTT | CASRSTGIAGELFF
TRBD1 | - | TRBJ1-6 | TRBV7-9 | TGTGCCAGCAGCCAGGGACAGGGCAGCTCACCCCTCCACTTT | CASSQGQGSSPLHF
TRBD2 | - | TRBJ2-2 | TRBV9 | TGTGCCAGCAGCGTAGGGGACTATAACACCGGGGAGCTGTTTTTT | CASSVGDYNTGELFF
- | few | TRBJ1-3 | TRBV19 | TGTGCCAGTAGTACCCGACGGAGCTCTGGAAACACCATATATTTT | CASSTRRSSGNTIYF
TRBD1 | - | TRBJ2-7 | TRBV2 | TGTGCCAGCAGTGAGACTGACAGGGTGCGCGAGCAGTACTTC | CASSETDRVREQYF
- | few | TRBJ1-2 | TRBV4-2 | TGTGCCAGCAGCCAAGATATGGGGGCTGGCTACACCTTC | CASSQDMGAGYTF
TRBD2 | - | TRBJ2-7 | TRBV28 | TGTGCCAGCAGATTCTCCGGCGGGAGGAACTCCTACGAGCAGTACTTC | CASRFSGGRNSYEQYF
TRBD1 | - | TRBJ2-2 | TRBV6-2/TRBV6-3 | TGTGCCAGCAGTGACAGGGCTCGTTTCAGCGGGGAGCTGTTTTTT | CASSDRARFSGELFF